These T cell receptor beta chains were read from a single sample in a study of cytomegalovirus exposure and HLA in healthy donors. Data came from immunoSEQ multiplex PCR; TCRdb stores just in-frame clones and leaves some out. Of under 150,000 clones listed, about 81% were seen once; the top ten hold roughly 9%. Source material: PBMCs. All receptors derive from a woman aged 50 to 65 in good health and CMV-seropositive. Each CDR3 is given with its conserved first and last residue. The D gene is left open where the match is weak. For some rows the clone size is stated as once, few or many, or as a class when expanded; others skip it.

TRBV5-1,TRBJ2-1,NA,TRBD2,TGCGCCAGCAGCTTGGCCGGGACTAGCGGTGAAAAGCAGTTCTTC,CASSLAGTSGEKQFF
TRBV6-5,TRBJ1-6,NA,TRBD1,TGTGCCAGCAGCCGACAGGGGGCTTATTCACCCCTCCACTTT,CASSRQGAYSPLHF
TRBV2,TRBJ2-2,NA,TRBD2,TGTGCCAGCAGTGAGGCGGGAGCAGGGGAGCTGTTTTTT,CASSEAGAGELFF
TRBV10-3,TRBJ1-6,NA,NA,TGTGCCATCAGTGAGGGCCGCTATAATTCACCCCTCCACTTT,CAISEGRYNSPLHF
TRBV30,TRBJ1-2,few,TRBD1,TGTGCCTGGAGTGTACGCAGGGGGACTAACTATGGCTACACCTTC,CAWSVRRGTNYGYTF
TRBV9,TRBJ2-5,NA,NA,TGTGCCAGCAGCGTGGCGGCGGGGGAGACCCAGTACTTC,CASSVAAGETQYF
TRBV4-2,TRBJ1-2,once,TRBD1,TGTGCCAGCAGCCAAGGATACCGGGACAGGACTAACTATGGCTACACCTTC,CASSQGYRDRTNYGYTF
TRBV4-1,TRBJ2-5,NA,TRBD1,TGCGCCAGCAGCGCCCGACAGGGGGCCCCAGAGACCCAGTACTTC,CASSARQGAPETQYF
TRBV7-2,TRBJ2-7,NA,TRBD2,TGTGCCAGCAGCTTACCCCGACTAGCGGAACTATCCTACGAGCAGTACTTC,CASSLPRLAELSYEQYF
TRBV11-2,TRBJ2-7,NA,NA,TGTGCCAGCAGCTCCGCGTACAGGGATTTCTACGAGCAGTACTTC,CASSSAYRDFYEQYF
TRBV27,TRBJ2-3,NA,TRBD2,TGTGCCAGCAGTTTGGGACTAGCGGGAGTTGATACGCAGTATTTT,CASSLGLAGVDTQYF
TRBV19,TRBJ2-1,NA,TRBD2,TGTGCCAGTGCCCCTGGAGCGGGGGGACGCGAAGAGCAGTTCTTC,CASAPGAGGREEQFF
TRBV10-2,TRBJ1-4,NA,TRBD1,TGCGCCAGCAGCCGGGACAGGGTAATTAGAACTAATGAAAAACTGTTTTTT,CASSRDRVIRTNEKLFF
TRBV12-2,TRBJ2-5,NA,NA,TGTGCAAGTCGCCGGGGACTAGCGGGGGTTCTTCAAGAGACCCAGTACTTC,CASRRGLAGVLQETQYF
TRBV13,TRBJ2-7,NA,TRBD2,TGTGCCAGCAGCTCGTCTGGGACTAGCAATAACTACGAGCAGTACTTC,CASSSSGTSNNYEQYF
TRBV5-1,TRBJ2-3,NA,NA,TGCGCCAGCAGCTTACTAGCCACAACAGATACGCAGTATTTT,CASSLLATTDTQYF
TRBV29-1,TRBJ2-2,many,NA,TGCGGAACCTTTAGCGCCGGGGAGCTGTTTTTT,CGTFSAGELFF
TRBV7-8,TRBJ1-6,NA,TRBD1,TGTGCCAGCAGCCGCAGGGACAGCCTCTCCTATAATTCACCCCTCCACTTT,CASSRRDSLSYNSPLHF
TRBV7-8,TRBJ1-5,NA,NA,TGTGCCAGCAGCTTAATCGGGGGGCCGGCAGACTTTAGCAATCAGCCCCAGCATTTT,CASSLIGGPADFSNQPQHF
TRBV10-3,TRBJ2-2,NA,TRBD2,TGTGCCATCAGTGAGGCCCCTAGCGGGAGGGGGGCCGGGGAGCTGTTTTTT,CAISEAPSGRGAGELFF
TRBV7-9,TRBJ1-6,NA,NA,TGTGCCAGCAGCTTATATCAGGCAGATAATTCACCCCTCCACTTT,CASSLYQADNSPLHF
TRBV9,TRBJ1-2,NA,NA,TGTGCCAGCAGCAAGATGGCAGCGACCTATGGCTACACCTTC,CASSKMAATYGYTF
TRBV19,TRBJ2-1,NA,TRBD2,TGTGCCAGTAGTATATCAGCGGGGGAAATGGACAATGAGCAGTTCTTC,CASSISAGEMDNEQFF
TRBV9,TRBJ2-5,NA,TRBD2,TGTGCCAGCAGCCCCCGACTAGCTCAAGAGACCCAGTACTTC,CASSPRLAQETQYF
TRBV9,TRBJ1-3,few,TRBD1,TGTGCCAGCAGCGTGGGGACAGGGCCTTTTTCTGGAAACACCATATATTTT,CASSVGTGPFSGNTIYF
TRBV11-3,TRBJ2-3,NA,NA,TGTGCCAGCGGCGGACAGCCCACAGATACGCAGTATTTT,CASGGQPTDTQYF
TRBV2,TRBJ1-5,few,NA,TGTGCCAGCAGTGATCGGGGTTTGCATCAGCCCCAGCATTTT,CASSDRGLHQPQHF
TRBV5-1,TRBJ2-2,NA,NA,TGCGCCAGCAGCCCCACCAGGGCTGAAAGGGAGCTGTTTTTT,CASSPTRAERELFF
TRBV7-2,TRBJ2-1,NA,NA,TGTGCCAGCAGCCCCCAGGGTGACTACAATGAGCAGTTCTTC,CASSPQGDYNEQFF
TRBV4-2,TRBJ2-5,few,TRBD2,TGTGCCAGCAGCCAAGAAACCAGGACTAGCGGGGTTATGGGGTTATGGCAAGAGACCCAGTACTTC,CASSQETRTSGVMGLWQETQYF
TRBV6-1,TRBJ1-2,NA,NA,TGTGCCAGCAGGGCAGGGATAGGTCATGGCTACACCTTC,CASRAGIGHGYTF
TRBV7-2,TRBJ1-1,NA,TRBD1,TGTGCCAGCAGCTCTCAGGGGGGCACTGAAGCTTTCTTT,CASSSQGGTEAFF
TRBV10-3,TRBJ2-7,once,TRBD2,TGTGCCATCAGTGAACGCCTAGCGGGCTACGAGCAGTACTTC,CAISERLAGYEQYF
TRBV5-1,TRBJ2-1,few,TRBD2,TGCGCCAGCAGCTTCGCTGCCTCGGGACTATTATATGAGCAGTTCTTC,CASSFAASGLLYEQFF
TRBV5-5,TRBJ1-1,many,NA,TGTGCCAGCAGCTTGACAGCGAACACTGAAGCTTTCTTT,CASSLTANTEAFF
TRBV5-1,TRBJ1-4,NA,TRBD1,TGCGCCAGCAGCTTTTGGGGACAGGGTAATGAAAAACTGTTTTTT,CASSFWGQGNEKLFF
TRBV10-3,TRBJ2-1,NA,TRBD2,TGTGCCATCAGTGCGAGCGGGAGTCCCTCCTACAATGAGCAGTTCTTC,CAISASGSPSYNEQFF
TRBV5-4,TRBJ1-1,NA,NA,TGTGCCAGCAGCCTCCAGGGGAAAGAAGCTTTCTTT,CASSLQGKEAFF
TRBV5-4,TRBJ1-2,NA,NA,TGTGCCAGCAGCTTGGCAGGGTCCCTCGTATTAGCTAACTATGGCTACACCTTC,CASSLAGSLVLANYGYTF
TRBV7-2,TRBJ2-7,NA,NA,TGTGCCAGCAGCTTCGGCGGAGGGGCCGAGCAGTACTTC,CASSFGGGAEQYF
TRBV7-2,TRBJ2-3,NA,NA,TGTGCCAGCAGCTTAGCGTGGAAGGGGGTCCTCACAGATACGCAGTATTTT,CASSLAWKGVLTDTQYF
TRBV5-1,TRBJ1-2,few,NA,TGCGCCAGCAGCTCGGACAGACTCTATGGCTACACCTTC,CASSSDRLYGYTF
TRBV11-2,TRBJ1-4,NA,TRBD1,TGTGCCAGCAGCCAGACAGGGGGTGACACTATAGGTGAAAAACTGTTTTTT,CASSQTGGDTIGEKLFF
TRBV5-1,TRBJ2-3,NA,NA,TGCGCCAGCACCGCTGGAGGGTACGAAACAGATACGCAGTATTTT,CASTAGGYETDTQYF
TRBV7-8,TRBJ2-7,NA,TRBD2,TGTGCCAGCAGCCTAGCGGGGGCGATCCCATACGAGCAGTACTTC,CASSLAGAIPYEQYF
TRBV9,TRBJ2-3,NA,TRBD2,TGTGCCAGCAGCGCCGTACTAGCGGGGGGGGATACGCAGTATTTT,CASSAVLAGGDTQYF
TRBV29-1,TRBJ1-1,NA,TRBD1,TGCAGCGTGGGGGACAGGGGGCGAAACACTGAAGCTTTCTTT,CSVGDRGRNTEAFF
TRBV7-2,TRBJ2-3,NA,NA,TGTGCCAGCACCTCTAGGGGTCTCACAGATACGCAGTATTTT,CASTSRGLTDTQYF
TRBV9,TRBJ2-1,NA,TRBD2,TGTGCCTCGGCGGGGGGGACCAGGGGCAATGAGCAGTTCTTC,CASAGGTRGNEQFF
TRBV18,TRBJ2-5,NA,NA,TGTGCCAGCTCACGCGGGACAGCTTTCCAAGAGACCCAGTACTTC,CASSRGTAFQETQYF
TRBV7-9,TRBJ2-5,NA,TRBD2,TGTGCCAGCAGCTTGGTTCTAGCGGGCCAAGAGACCCAGTACTTC,CASSLVLAGQETQYF
TRBV4-3,TRBJ1-6,NA,NA,TGCGCCAGCAGCCAAGATTCTTTAAATTCACCCCTCCACTTT,CASSQDSLNSPLHF
TRBV4-3,TRBJ2-6,few,NA,TGCGCCAGCAGCCCAACCTGGACATCTGGGGCCAACGTCCTGACTTTC,CASSPTWTSGANVLTF
TRBV7-6,TRBJ2-7,NA,NA,TGTGCCAGCAGCTTAGCGCGGTCTTTGGGGGGAGGACGCCAGTACTTC,CASSLARSLGGGRQYF
TRBV28,TRBJ2-2,NA,NA,TGTGCCAGCGGCCCTCATGACACCGGGGAGCTGTTTTTT,CASGPHDTGELFF
TRBV7-8,TRBJ1-6,NA,NA,TGTGCCAGCAGCTTAGTGCAGGGTAATTCACCCCTCCACTTT,CASSLVQGNSPLHF
TRBV5-1,TRBJ2-3,NA,NA,TGCGCCAGCAGCTTGGTACAGGCATCAGATACGCAGTATTTT,CASSLVQASDTQYF
TRBV5-6,TRBJ1-5,NA,NA,TGTGCCAGCAGCTTGGTTCCCCTCTCACTGGCCCAGCATTTT,CASSLVPLSLAQHF
TRBV6-1,TRBJ1-1,NA,TRBD1,TGTGCCAGCAGTGGATCCCTGGGACAGCCGCTGAACACTGAAGCTTTCTTT,CASSGSLGQPLNTEAFF